This TCR beta chain appears in the sequencing data of a study of cytomegalovirus exposure and HLA in healthy donors (dated by TCRdb to the late 2010s). At the level of the whole study: In an earlier analysis of approximately 500 of the donors, 276 Gb of sequence data and 90 million to 130 million unique TCR beta sequences from 150 million to 200 million T cells were reported. Donor age, sex, ethnicity and CMV serostatus were compiled together with the repertoire data. Among the roughly 410 genotyped donors, around 81% belonged to the genetic ancestry cluster associated with self-reported Caucasian donors. To decide whether each TCR beta V gene segment behaved as functional or pseudogenic, an earlier analysis of some 570 of the donors relied on high-throughput TCR beta sequencing. To study patterns of TCR occurrence, a later analysis re-analyzed previously published TCR beta repertoires from 666 donors and added high-resolution HLA genotyping. Along with the approximately 650-subject first cohort, a separate validation cohort of more than 90 different subjects was used. In a later genetic analysis, genome-wide SNP genotypes for about 65% of the 666 donors were used, and that subset was treated as a discovery cohort. Because of strong linkage in the cohort, a few DR-DQ haplotypes were treated as single units for association and clustering. All discovery cohort repertoires had been generated using a single sequencing platform. Rather than using new phenotypic data, the later analysis identified candidate immune exposures from TCR beta sequences and from how often those sequences occurred across donors. Typing coverage differed by locus: A, B, C, DRB1 and DQB1 were typed in roughly 629-640 donors, DQA1 in 500 to 550, DPA1 in nearly 610, and DPB1 in around 490. Class I and class II HLA loci were covered by the typing at four-digit resolution. Roughly 300 gigabases of sequencing data and around 80 million unique TCR sequences made up an early release that covered about 640 HLA-typed donors. Using immunosequencing, the study profiled T cell repertoires from 550 to 750 subjects and related those repertoires to cytomegalovirus serostatus. Among almost 400 genotyped donors of the cohort, an average of roughly 240,000 unique TCR beta nucleotide sequences were sequenced per donor, roughly a sixth of them non-productive. The study was designed to test whether signatures of past pathogen exposure could be identified by cataloging public T cell receptors. High-throughput TCR immunosequencing, statistical association of individual TCRs with disease status, and machine learning were combined to predict cytomegalovirus infection status.

What the work shows at the level of the full study, not this receptor alone: Three of the identified cytomegalovirus-associated TCR beta chains were confirmed in vitro to be specific for cytomegalovirus antigens. In a later genetic analysis, a missense DCLRE1C variant was associated with V-gene and J-gene trimming of TCR beta chains, and the association was replicated in an independent cohort. Because counts were too low, roughly 16 rarely observed V segments, including chromosome 9 orphons, were left out of the earlier analysis of approximately 500 of the donors. Cytomegalovirus status was reported to be diagnosed by the classifier with high specificity and sensitivity in both the original and validation cohorts. Linkage disequilibrium might explain the correlated functional status among segregating V segments, but an unknown experimental factor could not be ruled out. Broadly in line with IMGT annotations, most TCR beta V segments showed up in productive rearrangements about 87% or about 30% of the time in an earlier analysis of 587 of the donors. A group of highly shared sequence variants was considered likely to be a technical artifact of the sequencing pipeline. Assigning TCR associations to individual alleles was difficult when HLA alleles, especially DR and DQ, strongly co-occurred. According to a later analysis, most CMV-associated TCR beta chains appeared to be HLA-restricted, and the HLA associations seemed to be driven largely by CMV exposure. Only TCR beta chains were sequenced in this cohort, and the absence of alpha or paired-chain data limited detectable features. In the study, 164 TCR beta chains were listed as associated with cytomegalovirus. Because HLA typing was missing for some donors at each locus, association tests included only the typed subset. The 87-base-pair reads could not distinguish some IMGT-functional V segments, including TRBV6-2 and TRBV6-3, so those segments were excluded. According to a later genetic analysis, donors in an Asian-associated ancestry cluster had fewer N-insertions in productive TCRs than the approximately 630-donor mean. Immune exposure information for the cohort was limited to CMV serostatus. At a false discovery rate of 0.05, a later analysis linked about 16,000 TCR beta sequences to specific HLA alleles. In a later analysis, TCR association rates were found to vary across HLA loci, with the most associated TCRs seen for DRB1 alleles and the fewest for HLA-C alleles. It was suggested by the authors that the approach could potentially be generalized to other disease states and immunological phenotypes. In a later analysis, HLA-associated TCR beta chains were found to be more clonally expanded and to have lower generation probabilities than equally common non-associated chains. The presence/absence analyses assumed that sequencing depth was roughly uniform across donors, and that assumption may not be true. A further reported finding was that TCR beta sequences accurately predicted the HLA-A and HLA-B alleles for most subjects in the first cohort. Most TCR sequences were seen in very few donors, while some public TCRs were found in many individuals. A later analysis reported that several top co-occurrence clusters appeared linked to parvovirus B19, influenza, CMV and Epstein-Barr virus.

About this clone: Its antigen is currently not known. Base qualities were left out, and no much larger clone turns up one base away.

The cohort was made up of several hundred healthy bone marrow donors. At the time of sampling, every cohort member was nominally healthy, though immune exposures that went unrecorded were likely present. Of the approximately 670 cohort members, about 290 had a positive CMV serostatus and about 400 had a negative one, while no CMV serostatus was recorded for the donor. A peripheral blood sample was provided by each donor, and peripheral blood mononuclear cells were used for TCR beta sequencing. The Qiagen DNeasy Blood Extraction Kit was used to extract genomic DNA from the blood cell samples. Receptor libraries were prepared by the immunoSEQ multiplex PCR assay. The multiplex PCR relied on a mix of 60 forward primers for TCR Vbeta segments and 13 reverse primers for TCR Jbeta segments. The CDR3 region of rearranged TCR beta genes was amplified from genomic DNA with a multiplex PCR assay. On the Illumina HiSeq System, the amplified TCR beta libraries were sequenced as 87-base-pair reads. The paper's processing steps were these. A later analysis counted some 80 million unique TCR beta chains across the 500 to 850 repertoires, and some 12 million of these chains were shared by at least two donors. Raw reads were error-corrected and collapsed into unique sequences with a nearest-neighbor algorithm that merged closely related sequences to remove PCR and sequencing errors. V, D and J gene segments were assigned by aligning CDR3 sequences to IMGT reference sequences. For a sequence to be retained, a match of at least six nucleotides to both a V gene segment and a J gene segment was required. Rearrangements were called productive when the CDR3 lacked stop codons and stayed in frame with V and J; all others were non-productive. CDR3 was defined according to IMGT convention as the region running from the second conserved V-encoded cysteine to the conserved J-encoded phenylalanine. The earlier analysis of about 500 of the donors excluded sequences that lacked an unambiguous match to a single V gene segment. An earlier analysis of 550 to 650 of the donors classified V segments as functional when productive rearrangements were above 56.7% and as segregating when the standard deviation between donors was above 5%. A statistical classification framework was built to diagnose cytomegalovirus status from the catalog of TCR beta chain sequences. In a later analysis, TCR nucleotide sequences were compared against IMGT/GENE-DB human TR gene sequences so that V and J genes could be assigned. Using the TCRdist pipeline, a later analysis assigned CDR3 sequences along with most-parsimonious VDJ recombination scenarios. In a later analysis, every TCR beta chain was defined by the combination of its CDR3 amino acid sequence and its V-gene family, and reads without a unique V-gene family were dropped. A later analysis removed 600 or so highly shared, low-generation-probability nucleotide sequences to deal with suspected cross-contamination and a sequencing artifact. For each public chain, a later analysis derived a clonal expansion index from normalized ranks of inferred template counts within each repertoire. In a later analysis, generation probabilities were computed with a VDJ recombination model fitted to out-of-frame rearrangements, and the resulting probabilities were checked against IGoR. In a later analysis, hypergeometric tests were used to score TCR-TCR, TCR-HLA and TCR-CMV co-occurrence, with a repertoire-size bias correction applied to TCR pairs. To estimate false discovery rates, a later analysis permuted the HLA or CMV assignments 20 times. In a later analysis, co-occurring TCRs were grouped with DBSCAN, and TCRdist sequence similarity was added when clustering was performed within HLA-allele-positive subsets. Co-occurrence clustering excluded repertoires with fewer than 30,000 or more than 120,000 public chains, plus five with anomalous nucleotide sharing. Sourced from immuneACCESS, this table was stored by TCRdb with only in-frame sequences that have V and J called. A share of the clones is absent; for the studies checked, an unresolved V gene accounts for under half, and the remainder has no known explanation. V, J and clone size reflect that table, while D and trimming were determined from the DNA. The sample includes 200,000 to 250,000 clones, with more than 75% observed a single time. The ten top clones hold 1% to 1.5% of the sample.

CDR1 SEHNR and CDR2 FQNEAQ were looked up in the germline V gene (reference sequence). Taken from cysteine to phenylalanine, the CDR3 has 18 residues. The DNA shown is the 54-base CDR3, in frame from base 1. V lost 9 bases and J lost 5 bases, and the count of bases not matched to a germline gene is 21. The clonotype originates from a human donor in good health. Recombination linked TRBV7-9 to TRBJ2-7; 11 bases in between match TRBD2. Input material: PBMCs. The base sequence is TGTGCCAGGATCCCGGGACCTAGCGGGAGGCCCACCCGGGACGAGCAGTACTTC. Its translation is CARIPGPSGRPTRDEQYF.